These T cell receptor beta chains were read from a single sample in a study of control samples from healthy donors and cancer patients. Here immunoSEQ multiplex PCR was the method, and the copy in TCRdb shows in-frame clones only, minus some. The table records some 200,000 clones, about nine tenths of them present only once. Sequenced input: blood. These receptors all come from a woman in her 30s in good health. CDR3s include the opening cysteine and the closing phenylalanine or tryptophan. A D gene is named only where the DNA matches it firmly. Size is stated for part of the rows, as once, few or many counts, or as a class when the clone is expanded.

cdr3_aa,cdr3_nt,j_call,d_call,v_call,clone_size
CASSLAVYTF,TGCGCCAGCAGCTTGGCGGTGTACACCTTC,TRBJ1-2,NA,TRBV5-1,NA
CASSPRQGAGYGYTF,TGTGCCAGCAGCCCTCGACAGGGGGCTGGGTATGGCTACACCTTC,TRBJ1-2,TRBD1,TRBV9,NA
CASSLGGKQYF,TGTGCCAGCAGCTTGGGGGGGAAGCAGTACTTC,TRBJ2-7,TRBD2,TRBV7-3,NA
CASSQDQVAGVDTQYF,TGTGCCAGCAGCCAAGATCAAGTAGCGGGAGTAGATACGCAGTATTTT,TRBJ2-3,TRBD2,TRBV4-2,NA
CASRTSGGPSSYEQYF,TGTGCCAGTAGGACTAGCGGGGGCCCCAGCTCCTACGAGCAGTACTTC,TRBJ2-7,TRBD2,TRBV19,NA
CASSVVRAPEAFF,TGTGCCAGCAGCGTAGTGAGGGCGCCTGAAGCTTTCTTT,TRBJ1-1,NA,TRBV9,NA
CASSLAGSGGNYGYTF,TGTGCCAGCAGCTTAGCGGGGTCAGGGGGTAACTATGGCTACACCTTC,TRBJ1-2,TRBD1,TRBV7-2,once
CASRGEGRGGYTF,TGTGCCAGCAGGGGAGAGGGAAGGGGGGGCTACACCTTC,TRBJ1-2,NA,TRBV28,NA
CASSHTETQYF,TGTGCCAGCAGCCACACAGAGACCCAGTACTTC,TRBJ2-5,NA,TRBV14,once
CASSVAGGSEQFF,TGTGCCAGCAGCGTAGCCGGGGGGAGTGAGCAGTTCTTC,TRBJ2-1,TRBD2,TRBV9,NA
CASSLSGGHEQFF,TGTGCCAGCAGCCTATCTGGGGGGCATGAGCAGTTCTTC,TRBJ2-1,NA,TRBV21-1,NA
CASSRLAGGQDNEQFF,TGCGCCAGCAGCCGGTTAGCGGGAGGGCAGGACAATGAGCAGTTCTTC,TRBJ2-1,TRBD2,TRBV4-3,NA
CASSWSVENTEAFF,TGTGCCAGCAGCTGGTCGGTGGAGAACACTGAAGCTTTCTTT,TRBJ1-1,NA,TRBV7-3,NA
CASSLARGGGQPQHF,TGTGCCAGCAGCTTAGCGCGAGGGGGAGGTCAGCCCCAGCATTTT,TRBJ1-5,NA,TRBV7-2,NA
CASSDSDTGELFF,TGTGCCAGCAGTGACTCAGACACCGGGGAGCTGTTTTTT,TRBJ2-2,NA,TRBV6-4,NA
CASTSPAGGNYGYTF,TGTGCCAGTACCTCCCCGGCAGGAGGGAACTATGGCTACACCTTC,TRBJ1-2,NA,TRBV19,NA
CASSPTSGGGNEQFF,TGTGCCAGCTCACCGACTAGCGGGGGGGGCAATGAGCAGTTCTTC,TRBJ2-1,TRBD2,TRBV18,NA
CSVAPGSGNTIYF,TGCAGCGTTGCCCCCGGGTCAGGAAACACCATATATTTT,TRBJ1-3,NA,TRBV29-1,once
CASTTSGRVGELFF,TGTGCCAGTACCACTAGCGGGAGGGTCGGGGAGCTGTTTTTT,TRBJ2-2,TRBD2,TRBV19,NA
CASSPDGAFF,TGTGCCAGCAGCCCGGACGGGGCTTTCTTT,TRBJ1-1,NA,TRBV7-9,NA
CASSIISLEGTDTQYF,TGTGCCAGTAGTATTATTAGTCTAGAGGGCACAGATACGCAGTATTTT,TRBJ2-3,NA,TRBV19,medium-sized
CASSLNGVTDTQYF,TGTGCTAGCAGCTTAAATGGCGTCACAGATACGCAGTATTTT,TRBJ2-3,NA,TRBV7-7,NA
CASSRQASGTNEQFF,TGTGCCAGCAGCCGGCAGGCTAGCGGGACGAATGAGCAGTTCTTC,TRBJ2-1,TRBD2,TRBV3-1/TRBV3-2,NA
CASSTPGQGAWSYEQYF,TGCGCCAGCAGCACCCCGGGACAGGGGGCTTGGTCCTACGAGCAGTACTTC,TRBJ2-7,TRBD1,TRBV5-1,NA
CASSESDSIATNEKLFF,TGTGCCAGCAGTGAATCTGACAGTATTGCAACTAATGAAAAACTGTTTTTT,TRBJ1-4,NA,TRBV25-1,NA
CASSLAAGQPQHF,TGCGCCAGCAGCTTGGCCGCGGGTCAGCCCCAGCATTTT,TRBJ1-5,NA,TRBV5-1,few
CASSVNQGYNSPLHF,TGTGCCAGCAGCGTTAACCAGGGCTATAATTCACCCCTCCACTTT,TRBJ1-6,NA,TRBV9,NA
CASSQGAANYGYTF,TGTGCCAGCAGCCAAGGGGCAGCTAACTATGGCTACACCTTC,TRBJ1-2,NA,TRBV3-1/TRBV3-2,NA
CATGTSGRAGELFF,TGTGCCACGGGGACTAGCGGGAGGGCCGGGGAGCTGTTTTTT,TRBJ2-2,TRBD2,TRBV24-1,NA
CASSGTDSNQPQHF,TGTGCCAGCAGTGGGACGGATAGCAATCAGCCCCAGCATTTT,TRBJ1-5,NA,TRBV25-1,NA
CASSLEAGGYEQYF,TGCGCCAGCAGCTTGGAGGCAGGGGGCTACGAGCAGTACTTC,TRBJ2-7,TRBD1,TRBV5-1,NA
CASSEWGQGSDTQYF,TGTGCCAGCAGTGAATGGGGACAGGGATCAGATACGCAGTATTTT,TRBJ2-3,TRBD1,TRBV6-1,NA
CASSITGGGRETQYF,TGTGCCAGCAGCATAACAGGGGGCGGGAGAGAGACCCAGTACTTC,TRBJ2-5,TRBD1,TRBV7-9,NA
CASSDTAGGYNEQFF,TGTGCCAGCAGTGACACAGCGGGGGGATACAATGAGCAGTTCTTC,TRBJ2-1,TRBD2,TRBV6-4,NA
CASRTGLVYGYTF,TGTGCCAGCAGGACGGGCCTCGTCTATGGCTACACCTTC,TRBJ1-2,NA,TRBV28,NA
CASSQVTPGSGRNTIYF,TGTGCCAGCAGCCAAGTAACCCCGGGCAGCGGCCGTAACACCATATATTTT,TRBJ1-3,NA,TRBV14,NA